These 9 T cell receptor beta chains share one sample of origin, sequenced in a study of cytomegalovirus exposure and HLA in healthy donors (dated by TCRdb to the late 2010s). Libraries were constructed by the immunoSEQ multiplex PCR assay. A mixture of 60 forward primers for TCR Vbeta segments and 13 reverse primers for TCR Jbeta segments was used in the multiplex PCR. TCRdb carries this immuneACCESS record with in-frame sequences only. Its versions omit some clonotypes, under half of them owing to an unresolved V gene in the studies checked, with the rest unexplained. The sample table contains fewer than 70,000 clones; only one count was recorded for roughly 80% of them. Around 1.7% of the sample is in the top ten clones. Material: PBMCs. These receptors were obtained from a man in his forties or fifties in good health and CMV-seronegative.

The rearrangement uses TRBV5-8 and TRBJ1-2, with 9 bases matching TRBD1. From germline, CDR1 is SGHTS and CDR2 YDEGEE. This CDR3 is built from 15 residues. V was clipped by 1 base and J by 2 bases; unmatched bases: 3. In DNA, the CDR3 is TGTGCCAGCAGCTTGACAGGGGGCCGAAACTATGGCTACACCTTC. This codes for CASSLTGGRNYGYTF.

There are a few counts of this clone. The V call is TRBV19, the J call TRBJ1-1; 7 bases match TRBD1. The V gene end was trimmed by 5 bases and the J gene end by 7 bases; junction bases not matched to a gene: 13. The V gene's germline CDR1 is LNHDA and CDR2 SQIVND (reference sequence). CDR3 length: 15 residues. This CDR3 is CASSVLPGTDYEAFF. In nucleotides, the CDR3 is TGTGCCAGTAGTGTACTTCCCGGGACAGACTATGAAGCTTTCTTT.

The chain employs TRBV15 and TRBJ1-2; 7 nucleotides align to TRBD1. The germline CDR1 and CDR2 sequences are LNHNV and YYDKDF (reference sequence). There are 12 residues in the CDR3. The V and J ends lost 4 bases and 7 bases, in that order; junction bases with no gene match: 3. The CDR3 spells CATSKDRFGYTF. For the CDR3, the DNA is TGTGCCACCAGCAAGGACAGGTTTGGCTACACCTTC.

The chain has TRBV19 and TRBJ2-2; maybe TRBD2 (6 bases). From germline, CDR1 is LNHDA and CDR2 SQIVND (reference sequence). The CDR3 covers 16 residues. The V end was cut by 4 bases, the J end by 6 bases, with 18 bases between. The CDR3 nucleotides are TGTGCCAGTAGTACTTTGGGGGGTTCTTCTGCCGGGGAGCTGTTTTTT. This encodes CASSTLGGSSAGELFF.

The V call is TRBV28, the J call TRBJ1-1; D might be TRBD1 (5 bases). V dropped 6 bases and J dropped 0 bases, with 11 bases sitting between them. CDR1 MDHEN and CDR2 SYDVKM come from the germline V gene. The CDR3 extends over 14 amino acids. As DNA, the CDR3 is TGTGCCAGCAGCAGGGTCGGCCTGAACACTGAAGCTTTCTTT. Its translation: CASSRVGLNTEAFF.

The V and J genes are TRBV6-1 and TRBJ1-5, with D tentatively TRBD1 (6 bases). Deletions cut 7 bases from V and 7 bases from J, with 17 bases between. This CDR3 has 14 amino acids. Germline V gene sequence: CDR1 MNHNS, CDR2 SASEGT. The chain's CDR3 is CASMSRQASQPQHF. The CDR3 coding sequence is TGTGCCAGCATGAGTAGACAGGCTTCGCAGCCCCAGCATTTT.

The chain employs TRBV19 and TRBJ1-2, with 11 bases that match TRBD1. The CDR3 has 14 residues. Germline trimming cut 6 bases from V and 7 bases from J; bases unmatched to any gene: 7. Germline lookup yields CDR1 LNHDA and CDR2 SQIVND (reference sequence). Here the CDR3 reads CASRGQGAMGGYTF. The CDR3 DNA reads as TGTGCCAGTAGAGGACAGGGGGCGATGGGTGGCTACACCTTC.

This chain links TRBV2 with TRBJ2-3; a weak D match, TRBD1 (6 bases). The V gene lost 0 bases and the J gene lost 3 bases, with 16 bases spanning the gap. The CDR3 contains 17 residues. Germline CDR1 SNHLY, CDR2 FYNNEI. CDR3 amino acids: CASSEAWGQHRTDTQYF. CDR3 bases: TGTGCCAGCAGTGAAGCTTGGGGGCAGCATAGGACAGATACGCAGTATTTT.

The chain carries TRBV11-2 and TRBJ1-4, with D uncertain. V shed 2 bases and J shed 5 bases, with 12 bases lying between them. The CDR3 consists of 15 residues. Germline values: CDR1 SGHAT, CDR2 FQNNGV. CDR3 loop: CASSLNGRGNEKLFF. The CDR3 DNA reads as TGTGCCAGCAGCTTAAATGGGAGAGGGAATGAAAAACTGTTTTTT. The variable domain in full, with the rest retrieved from reference TRBV11-2 and TRBJ1-4, is EAGVAQSPRYKIIEKRQSVAFWCNPISGHATLYWYQQILGQGPKLLIQFQNNGVVDDSQLPKDRFSAERLKGVDSTLKIQPAKLEDSAVYLCASSLNGRGNEKLFFGSGTQLSVL.